This entry lists 29 T cell receptor beta chains sequenced from one sample in a study of T-cell memory formation after mild COVID-19. TCRdb re-called the 5' RACE reads with MiXCR, one entry per CDR3 protein. The sample shows under 200,000 distinct CDR3 sequences, roughly a third of them seen only once. Sample: PBMCs or a T cell subset sorted from them (not recorded which). The receptors come from an adult woman who had mild COVID-19 (a few samples of this study predate the infection). Cell type and time point are not known.

This clonotype turned up a few times. This chain links TRBV15 with TRBJ2-1; 7 bases map to TRBD2. CDR3 length: 16 residues. Germline-derived CDR1 and CDR2 are LNHNV and YYDKDF (reference sequence). J was trimmed by 5 bases and V by 3 bases; bases with no gene match: 10. CDR3 protein: CATSSARGELNNEQFF. Written as DNA, the CDR3 is TGTGCCACCAGCAGTGCTCGGGGGGAACTAAACAATGAGCAGTTCTTC. The variable domain in full, completed from reference TRBV15 and TRBJ2-1, reads DAMVIQNPRYQVTQFGKPVTLSCSQTLNHNVMYWYQQKSSQAPKLLFHYYDKDFNNEADTPDNFQSRRPNTSFCFLDIRSPGLGDTAMYLCATSSARGELNNEQFFGPGTRLTVL.

The V and J genes are TRBV28 and TRBJ2-1; 10 bases match TRBD2. The CDR3 length is 15 residues. From germline, CDR1 is MDHEN and CDR2 SYDVKM. Trimming took 7 bases from V and 10 from J; bases not matched to a gene: 13. This CDR3 is CASTEGLAGEGEQFF. The CDR3 region has the DNA TGTGCCAGCACCGAGGGGCTAGCGGGAGAGGGGGAGCAGTTCTTC.

This clonotype has a count of ten or more. The chain joins TRBV12-3 or TRBV12-4 to TRBJ2-6, with TRBD2 as a possible D gene (5 bases). CDR3 length: 15 residues. V lost 7 bases, J lost 2 bases, and 12 bases lay in between. CDR3 protein: CASTTSEAGANVLTF. CDR3 in DNA: TGTGCCAGCACAACGTCGGAGGCTGGGGCCAACGTCCTGACTTTC.

The V call is TRBV2, the J call TRBJ2-3; the match to TRBD2 covers 8 bases. Unmatched junction bases numbered 6, after V lost 3 bases and J lost 4 bases. The CDR3 length is 15 residues. Germline V CDR1 and CDR2: SNHLY, FYNNEI. The CDR3 DNA follows: TGTGCCAGCAGTGATGCGGGGGGCGGGCCAGATACGCAGTATTTT. It translates to CASSDAGGGPDTQYF.

This clonotype was detected only once. This chain joins TRBV7-6 and TRBJ2-2, with D perhaps being TRBD1 or TRBD2 (6 bases each). This CDR3 is built from 14 residues. CDR1 and CDR2 from the germline V gene are SGHVS and FNYEAQ. Between the trimmed V and J ends, which lost 4 bases and 6 bases, there was a span of 12 bases. CDR3 amino acids: CASSSKRGAGELFF. CDR3 nucleotides: TGTGCCAGCAGCTCAAAGAGGGGGGCCGGGGAGCTGTTTTTT.

The chain employs TRBV12-3 or TRBV12-4 and TRBJ2-1; D might be TRBD1 or TRBD2, each matching 5 bases. Trimming took off 6 bases at V and 6 bases at J, with 12 bases between the two ends. The length of the CDR3 is 13 residues. The DNA for the CDR3 is TGTGCCAGCAGCTACGGGACGAGCAATGAGCAGTTCTTC. Amino acid sequence: CASSYGTSNEQFF.

This clonotype came up a few times. V and J are TRBV12-3 or TRBV12-4 and TRBJ1-1; 8 nucleotides align to TRBD1. The J segment lost 1 base and the V segment lost 7 bases, leaving 5 bases of the junction unmatched. CDR3 size: 14 residues. Written as DNA, the CDR3 is TGTGCCAGCACCAAGACAGGGGCGAACACTGAAGCTTTCTTT. It is translated as CASTKTGANTEAFF.

The table lists this clonotype with a few counts. This chain links TRBV7-9 with TRBJ1-2; the match to TRBD1 covers 8 bases. The CDR3 contains 18 residues. The V and J ends lost 5 bases and 0 bases, in that order; junction bases with no gene match: 14. Germline V gene data show CDR1 as SEHNR and CDR2 as FQNEAQ (reference sequence). The CDR3 reads CASSTLTGALPPNYGYTF. The CDR3 DNA reads as TGTGCCAGCAGCACCCTGACAGGGGCTCTCCCTCCTAACTATGGCTACACCTTC. Full variable domain (rest looked up from reference TRBV7-9 and TRBJ1-2): DTGVSQNPRHKITKRGQNVTFRCDPISEHNRLYWYRQTLGQGPEFLTYFQNEAQLEKSRLLSDRFSAERPKGSFSTLEIQRTEQGDSAMYLCASSTLTGALPPNYGYTFGSGTRLTVV.

This clonotype was found a few times. This sequence joins TRBV4-1 and TRBJ2-3; the D gene is possibly TRBD2 (6 bases). The CDR3 runs to 16 residues. The V end was cut by 4 bases, the J end by 6 bases, with 20 bases between. Looked up from germline, CDR1 is MGHRA and CDR2 is YSYEKL. CDR3 sequence: CASSRRRGSPSDTQYF. The CDR3 DNA reads as TGCGCCAGCAGCCGACGGAGGGGTTCACCTTCGGATACGCAGTATTTT.

The chain recombines TRBV3-1 with TRBJ1-2, with D unclear. V dropped 5 bases and J dropped 8 bases, with 24 bases sitting between them. CDR1 is LGHDT and CDR2 is YNNKEL in the germline V gene (reference sequence). The CDR3 extends over 16 amino acids. The CDR3 protein is CASSLAWKAPSRGYTF. The CDR3 coding sequence is TGTGCCAGCAGCTTAGCATGGAAAGCTCCGTCGCGAGGCTACACCTTC.

J is TRBJ1-1 and V is TRBV7-9, with 7 bases fitting TRBD1. This CDR3 is built from 14 residues. The V gene's germline CDR1 is SEHNR and CDR2 FQNEAQ (reference sequence). V lost 4 bases and J lost 2; bases outside the gene matches: 4. The CDR3 here is CASSSWDSNTEAFF. CDR3 coding DNA: TGTGCCAGCAGCTCCTGGGACAGCAACACTGAAGCTTTCTTT.

The V and J genes are TRBV4-3 and TRBJ1-5; no definite D call. Deletions cut 1 base from V and 5 bases from J, with 12 bases between. The CDR3 is 15 amino acids. The germline gives CDR1 LGHNA, CDR2 YSLEER. The DNA of the CDR3 is TGCGCCAGCAGCCAAGGTACACGTGGAGATCAGCCCCAGCATTTT. Protein sequence: CASSQGTRGDQPQHF.

This clonotype showed up just a few times. V and J are TRBV7-9 and TRBJ2-3; 8 bases line up with TRBD2. CDR1 and CDR2 (germline): SEHNR, FQNEAQ (reference sequence). Trimming at V came to 4 bases and at J to 6 bases, leaving 9 bases not matched to a gene. This CDR3 has 15 residues. Here the CDR3 reads CASSYGAGAGDTQYF. In nucleotides, the CDR3 is TGTGCCAGCAGCTACGGAGCGGGGGCCGGTGATACGCAGTATTTT. Combining the CDR3 with reference TRBV7-9 and TRBJ2-3 gives the whole variable domain DTGVSQNPRHKITKRGQNVTFRCDPISEHNRLYWYRQTLGQGPEFLTYFQNEAQLEKSRLLSDRFSAERPKGSFSTLEIQRTEQGDSAMYLCASSYGAGAGDTQYFGPGTRLTVL.

The table lists this clonotype with a few counts. The chain carries TRBV2 and TRBJ1-6; 12 nucleotides line up with TRBD1. The germline CDR1 and CDR2 sequences are SNHLY and FYNNEI. Losses at the gene ends were 6 bases for V and 7 bases for J; bases not matched to a gene: 4. This CDR3 has 15 amino acids. In nucleotides, the CDR3 is TGTGCCAGCAGCTGGGACAGGGGGCTGAATTCACCCCTCCACTTT. Translated: CASSWDRGLNSPLHF.

V gene TRBV3-1 combines with J gene TRBJ1-1; maybe TRBD1 (5 bases). Germline V CDR1 and CDR2: LGHDT, YNNKEL (reference sequence). The CDR3 contains 14 residues. V was clipped by 11 bases and J by 2 bases, with 18 bases between them. CDR3 DNA: TGTGCCGCCGGGGCAGAGGCACCCAACACTGAAGCTTTCTTT. Protein sequence: CAAGAEAPNTEAFF.

This clonotype has a handful of counts. The rearrangement links TRBV3-1 to TRBJ2-7; possibly TRBD2 for D (5 bases). The CDR3 spans 14 residues. V was shortened by 4 bases and J by 1 base, with 11 bases between the two germline ends. Germline lookup yields CDR1 LGHDT and CDR2 YNNKEL (reference sequence). The CDR3 here is CASSPTRASYEQYF. Written as DNA, the CDR3 is TGTGCCAGCAGCCCAACTAGGGCTTCCTACGAGCAGTACTTC.

Only one count was recorded for this clonotype. V gene TRBV9 combines with J gene TRBJ2-5; TRBD1 agrees at 9 bases. Unmatched junction bases numbered 3, after V lost 3 bases and J lost 3 bases. The germline CDR1 and CDR2 sequences are SGDLS and YYNGEE. There are 14 residues in the CDR3. The CDR3 coding sequence is TGTGCCAGCAGCGCCCGGGACAGGGAAGAGACCCAGTACTTC. It specifies CASSARDREETQYF.

This sequence joins TRBV6-1 and TRBJ2-3; TRBD2 agrees at 14 bases. The CDR3 is 17 amino acids. J was trimmed by 1 base and V by 6 bases; bases with no gene match: 6. From germline, CDR1 is MNHNS and CDR2 SASEGT. The CDR3, as DNA: TGTGCCAGCAGACGACTAGCGGGGGGGCCGGGCACAGATACGCAGTATTTT. It yields the protein CASRRLAGGPGTDTQYF.

This clonotype showed up just a few times. The chain couples TRBV29-1 to TRBJ2-7, with TRBD1 matching 10 bases. The CDR3 has 13 residues. Germline V gene sequence: CDR1 SQVTM, CDR2 ANQGSEA. V gave up 6 bases and J gave up 3 bases; unmatched junction bases: 5. The CDR3 reads CSVSRDRGYEQYF. DNA for the CDR3: TGCAGCGTCAGCCGGGACAGGGGCTACGAGCAGTACTTC.

In this sample, this clonotype turned up a few times. V is TRBV12-3 or TRBV12-4 and J is TRBJ2-5, with 13 bases that match TRBD2. The CDR3 has 15 residues. V was clipped by 6 bases and J by 4 bases; unmatched bases: 5. CDR3 in amino acids: CASSLLAGGPETQYF. CDR3 nucleotides: TGTGCCAGCAGCTTACTAGCGGGAGGGCCAGAGACCCAGTACTTC.

This clonotype has only a few counts. The chain employs TRBV5-6 and TRBJ2-7; tentatively, D is TRBD1 (6 bases). With 5 bases removed from V and 3 bases from J, the gap between germline ends came to 12 bases. The germline V gene has CDR1 SGHDT and CDR2 YYEEEE. This CDR3 has 13 residues. Written as DNA, the CDR3 is TGTGCCAGCAGAAGCCGGGACAACTACGAGCAGTACTTC. Translating it yields CASRSRDNYEQYF.

This chain links TRBV4-1 with TRBJ2-4; D may be TRBD2 (5 bases). V was clipped by 1 base and J by 0 bases, with 13 bases between them. Germline-derived CDR1 and CDR2 are MGHRA and YSYEKL. The CDR3 extends over 17 amino acids. The CDR3 sequence: CASSQVGVGRAKNIQYF. CDR3 bases: TGCGCCAGCAGCCAAGTCGGGGTGGGTAGAGCCAAAAACATTCAGTACTTC.

The rearrangement joins TRBV5-6 to TRBJ2-1, with TRBD2 matching 8 bases. The V and J ends lost 0 bases and 6 bases, in that order; junction bases with no gene match: 5. Germline V CDR1 and CDR2: SGHDT, YYEEEE. The CDR3 totals 15 residues. CDR3 protein: CASSLGAGVGNEQFF. For the CDR3, the DNA is TGTGCCAGCAGCTTGGGAGCGGGAGTAGGCAATGAGCAGTTCTTC.

This clonotype was detected a few times. This sequence joins TRBV13 and TRBJ1-3, with D possibly TRBD1 on 5 matching bases. The V end was cut by 5 bases, the J end by 3 bases, with 11 bases between. The CDR3 has 14 residues. Germline V gene data show CDR1 as PRHDT and CDR2 as FYEKMQ (reference sequence). CDR3 region: CASSVRVGGNTIYF. The CDR3 nucleotides are TGTGCCAGCAGCGTCAGGGTGGGTGGAAACACCATATATTTT.

The chain couples TRBV4-1 to TRBJ2-1; D call uncertain. Trimming removed 3 bases at V and 9 bases at J, with 12 bases between. The CDR3 covers 13 residues. CDR1 is MGHRA and CDR2 is YSYEKL in the germline V gene. In DNA, the CDR3 is TGCGCCAGCAGCCAGCGGAAGGGTTTTGAGCAGTTCTTC. The encoded protein is CASSQRKGFEQFF.

The chain couples TRBV6-2 or TRBV6-3 to TRBJ1-3; unclear D gene. Looked up from germline, CDR1 is MNHEY and CDR2 is SVGEGT. This CDR3 is built from 15 residues. Deletions cut 7 bases from V and 0 bases from J, with 13 bases between. This chain's CDR3 is CASTPPTSSGNTIYF. The CDR3 DNA follows: TGTGCCAGCACCCCCCCGACCAGCTCTGGAAACACCATATATTTT.

This clonotype came up a few times. V is TRBV12-3 or TRBV12-4 and J is TRBJ2-3; D might be TRBD2 (6 bases). Trimming took off 6 bases at V and 0 bases at J, with 13 bases between the two ends. The CDR3 is 15 amino acids. CDR3 in DNA: TGTGCCAGCAGCCCTGGTGGGAGGAGCACAGATACGCAGTATTTT. The encoded protein is CASSPGGRSTDTQYF.

This clonotype was seen a handful of times. V is TRBV5-1 and J is TRBJ2-3; weak D call: TRBD1 (5 bases). V was shortened by 0 bases and J by 3 bases, with 11 bases between the two germline ends. The CDR3 length is 15 residues. In germline, CDR1 is SGHRS, CDR2 YFSETQ. In DNA, the CDR3 is TGCGCCAGCAGCTTGGTACAGGACCTAACAGATACGCAGTATTTT. The encoded protein is CASSLVQDLTDTQYF.

The chain couples TRBV2 to TRBJ1-1, with D tentatively TRBD1 (5 bases). The CDR3 has 15 residues. The V and J ends lost 2 bases and 3 bases respectively, with 13 bases between them. Germline V gene lookup returns CDR1 SNHLY and CDR2 FYNNEI. The CDR3 DNA follows: TGTGCCAGCAGTGAATTGCGGGGGAGCCACACTGAAGCTTTCTTT. Protein sequence: CASSELRGSHTEAFF.